The 10 T cell receptor beta chains in this list originate from one sample, sequenced in a study of blood T cell repertoires in COVID-19. Assay: immunoSEQ multiplex PCR; the TCRdb copy retains only in-frame clones and omits some. Found here are about 370,000 clones, about nine tenths of them singletons; the top ten hold 0.8% to 0.9%. The material sequenced was PBMCs or T cells enriched from blood (not recorded which). The receptors derive from a woman between 35 and 50 years old who had been exposed to COVID-19.

As DNA, the CDR3 is TGTGCCAGCAACCCCTATGATCGCGACACCGGGGAGCTGTTTTTT. Protein product: CASNPYDRDTGELFF. V gene TRBV9 combines with J gene TRBJ2-2; D is ambiguous. Germline assignment: CDR1 SGDLS and CDR2 YYNGEE. This CDR3 has 15 amino acids. The V and J ends lost 6 bases and 3 bases respectively, with 15 bases between them. The whole variable domain, remainder taken from reference TRBV9 and TRBJ2-2, is DSGVTQTPKHLITATGQRVTLRCSPRSGDLSVYWYQQSLDQGLQFLIQYYNGEERAKGNILERFSAQQFPDLHSELNLSSLELGDSALYFCASNPYDRDTGELFFGEGSRLTVL.

This chain uses TRBV4-3 with TRBJ1-6; 9 nucleotides align to TRBD1. Germline loops: CDR1 LGHNA, CDR2 YSLEER. V lost 0 bases and J lost 6; bases outside the gene matches: 6. This CDR3 has 17 amino acids. CDR3 nucleotide sequence: TGCGCCAGCAGCCAAGAGACCCCGGGACAGGGTAATTCACCCCTCCACTTT. Translated: CASSQETPGQGNSPLHF.

The chain uses TRBV28 and TRBJ1-2; no definite D call. The V end lost 4 bases, the J end lost 4 bases, and 13 bases lay between the germline ends. This CDR3 spans 14 amino acids. The V gene's germline CDR1 is MDHEN and CDR2 SYDVKM. The CDR3 DNA follows: TGTGCCAGCAGTTCCCTAGGTAGTGTCTATGGCTACACCTTC. This codes for CASSSLGSVYGYTF.

The V gene is TRBV6-5, the J gene TRBJ1-1, with a possible D match to TRBD1 (5 bases). The V and J ends lost 2 bases and 10 bases respectively, with 20 bases between them. The CDR3 sequence is 15 residues long. Germline V gene sequence: CDR1 MNHEY, CDR2 SVGAGI. CDR3 loop: CASSYPRQGGWRAFF. The CDR3 DNA is TGTGCCAGCAGTTACCCTCGGCAGGGTGGCTGGAGAGCTTTCTTT.

The V gene is TRBV5-4, the J gene TRBJ2-1, with 11 bases identical to TRBD2. Unmatched junction bases numbered 11, after V lost 4 bases and J lost 8 bases. In germline, CDR1 is SGHNT, CDR2 YYREEE (reference sequence). The CDR3 consists of 16 residues. In nucleotides, the CDR3 is TGTGCCAGCAGCGTCGGTGGGACTAGCGGTAGCTATGAGCAGTTCTTC. Its protein is CASSVGGTSGSYEQFF.

This chain links TRBV5-1 with TRBJ2-3; 9 nucleotides agree with TRBD1. The germline V gene has CDR1 SGHRS and CDR2 YFSETQ. Germline trimming cut 0 bases from V and 4 bases from J; bases unmatched to any gene: 3. The CDR3 covers 15 residues. This chain's CDR3 is CASSLGDRDADTQYF. The DNA of the CDR3 is TGCGCCAGCAGCTTGGGGGACAGGGACGCAGATACGCAGTATTTT. The whole variable domain, filled in from reference TRBV5-1 and TRBJ2-3, reads KAGVTQTPRYLIKTRGQQVTLSCSPISGHRSVSWYQQTPGQGLQFLFEYFSETQRNKGNFPGRFSGRQFSNSRSEMNVSTLELGDSALYLCASSLGDRDADTQYFGPGTRLTVL.

This rearrangement joins TRBV29-1 to TRBJ1-5; TRBD1 aligns across 8 bases. Losses at the gene ends were 6 bases for V and 11 bases for J; bases not matched to a gene: 12. The CDR3 length is 13 residues. From germline, CDR1 is SQVTM and CDR2 ANQGSEA. The CDR3: CSVTATGDGAQHF. The CDR3 DNA sequence: TGCAGCGTCACTGCGACAGGGGACGGGGCCCAGCATTTT.

V usage is TRBV30 and J usage is TRBJ2-7, with a possible D match to TRBD2 (7 bases). Trimming took 6 bases from V and 3 from J, leaving 15 bases between them. The CDR3 contains 13 residues. The germline gives CDR1 GTSNPN, CDR2 SVGIG (reference sequence). CDR3 in DNA: TGTGCCTGCGGGGGAGGGGGAGGCTACGAGCAGTACTTC. This codes for CACGGGGGYEQYF.

This clone was counted once. This chain uses TRBV6-1 with TRBJ1-1; TRBD1 matches at 8 bases. The CDR3 consists of 15 residues. Germline lookup yields CDR1 MNHNS and CDR2 SASEGT. V was pared by 3 bases and J by 5 bases, with 8 bases of the junction left unmatched. CDR3 loop: CASSESAGGYTEAFF. The CDR3 region has the DNA TGTGCCAGCAGTGAGTCGGCAGGGGGCTATACTGAAGCTTTCTTT.

The chain has TRBV5-8 and TRBJ1-5; the match to TRBD1 covers 7 bases. This CDR3 is built from 16 residues. V lost 4 bases, J lost 0 bases, and 7 bases stayed unmatched. Germline lookup yields CDR1 SGHTS and CDR2 YDEGEE. CDR3 in amino acids: CASSDGDRNSNQPQHF. DNA for the CDR3: TGTGCCAGCAGCGACGGGGACAGAAATAGCAATCAGCCCCAGCATTTT.